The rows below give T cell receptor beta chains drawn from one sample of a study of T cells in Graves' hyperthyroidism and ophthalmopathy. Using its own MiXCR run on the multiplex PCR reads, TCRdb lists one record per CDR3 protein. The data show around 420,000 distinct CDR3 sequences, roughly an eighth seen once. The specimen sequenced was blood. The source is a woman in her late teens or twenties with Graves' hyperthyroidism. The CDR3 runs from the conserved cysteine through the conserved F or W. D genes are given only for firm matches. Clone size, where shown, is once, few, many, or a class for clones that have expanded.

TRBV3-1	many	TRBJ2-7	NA	CASSQGDEQYF	TGTGCCAGCAGCCAAGGAGACGAGCAGTACTTC
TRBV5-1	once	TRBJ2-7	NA	CASPGPPEPLEQYF	TGCGCCAGCCCGGGCCCCCCGGAGCCACTCGAGCAGTACTTC
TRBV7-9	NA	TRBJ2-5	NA	CASSPLGSRETQYF	TGTGCCAGCAGCCCGTTGGGGTCTAGAGAGACCCAGTACTTC
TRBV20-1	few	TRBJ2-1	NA	CSARDRISGISYNEQFF	TGCAGTGCTAGAGATAGGATTAGTGGCATTTCCTACAATGAGCAGTTCTTC
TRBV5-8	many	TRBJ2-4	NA	CASAIEPKNIQYF	TGTGCCAGCGCGATAGAACCCAAAAACATTCAGTACTTC
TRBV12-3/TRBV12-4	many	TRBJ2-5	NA	CASSFEGDLYQETQYF	TGTGCCAGCAGTTTTGAGGGTGATCTGTACCAAGAGACCCAGTACTTC
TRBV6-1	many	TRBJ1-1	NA	CASSRSGGTEAFF	TGTGCCAGCAGCCGCTCCGGTGGCACTGAAGCTTTCTTT
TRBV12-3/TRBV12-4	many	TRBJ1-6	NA	CASSLSPPRAHSPLHF	TGTGCCAGCAGTTTATCCCCCCCACGGGCTCATTCACCCCTCCACTTT
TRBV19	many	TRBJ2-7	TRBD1	CASSPGQGSASYEQYF	TGTGCCAGTAGTCCGGGACAGGGATCGGCCTCCTACGAGCAGTACTTC
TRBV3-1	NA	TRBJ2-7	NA	CASSQGVGGYEQYF	TGTGCCAGCAGCCAAGGCGTCGGGGGCTACGAGCAGTACTTC
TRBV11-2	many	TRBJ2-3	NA	CASSLVRVTGLGDTQYF	TGTGCCAGCAGCTTAGTCCGGGTTACGGGGTTGGGAGATACGCAGTATTTT
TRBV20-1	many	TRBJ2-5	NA	CSARDLGHKETQYF	TGCAGTGCTAGAGATTTGGGACATAAAGAGACCCAGTACTTC
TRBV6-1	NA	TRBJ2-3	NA	CATRDVPMDTQYF	TGTGCCACGAGGGACGTCCCAATGGATACGCAGTATTTT
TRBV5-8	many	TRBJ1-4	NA	CASSLGQSTNEKLFF	TGTGCCAGCAGCCTTGGACAGTCAACTAATGAAAAACTGTTTTTT
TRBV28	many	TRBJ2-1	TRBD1	CASSFITGTGFNEQFF	TGTGCCAGCAGTTTTATAACCGGGACAGGGTTCAATGAGCAGTTCTTC
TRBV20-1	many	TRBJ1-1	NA	CSARRNTEAFF	TGCAGTGCTAGAAGGAACACTGAAGCTTTCTTT
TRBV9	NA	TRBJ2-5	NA	CASSVSGHPEETQYF	TGTGCCAGCAGCGTAAGTGGCCACCCCGAAGAGACCCAGTACTTC
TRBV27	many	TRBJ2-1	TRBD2	CASRGSGSSYNEQFF	TGTGCCAGCAGGGGCAGCGGGAGCTCCTACAATGAGCAGTTCTTC
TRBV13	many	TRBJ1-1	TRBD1	CASSLGDRGDAEAFF	TGTGCCAGCAGCTTAGGGGACAGGGGGGATGCTGAAGCTTTCTTT
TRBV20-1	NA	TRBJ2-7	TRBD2	CSADTSGRALYEQYF	TGCAGTGCCGACACTAGCGGGAGGGCCCTCTACGAGCAGTACTTC
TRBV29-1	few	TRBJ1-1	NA	CSVALPAEAFF	TGCAGCGTGGCCCTCCCGGCTGAAGCTTTCTTT
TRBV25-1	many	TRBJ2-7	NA	CASSDESYEQYF	TGTGCCAGCAGTGACGAGTCCTACGAGCAGTACTTC
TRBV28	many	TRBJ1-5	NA	CASSLVGQPQHF	TGTGCCAGCAGTTTGGTAGGTCAGCCCCAGCATTTT
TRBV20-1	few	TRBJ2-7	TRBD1	CSARGDRGSGEQYF	TGCAGTGCTAGAGGAGACAGGGGATCGGGCGAGCAGTACTTC
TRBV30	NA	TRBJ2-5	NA	CAWSASGLIETQYF	TGTGCCTGGAGTGCCTCAGGGTTAATAGAGACCCAGTACTTC
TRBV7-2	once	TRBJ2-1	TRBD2	CASSSTSGRSLHEQFF	TGTGCCAGCAGCTCGACTAGCGGGAGATCACTCCATGAGCAGTTCTTC
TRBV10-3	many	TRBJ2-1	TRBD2	CAISESRAGGLNEQFF	TGTGCCATCAGTGAATCTCGAGCGGGAGGGCTCAATGAGCAGTTCTTC
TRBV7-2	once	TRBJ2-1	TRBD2	CASSSQIRLAGSYNEQFF	TGTGCCAGCAGCTCCCAAATCCGACTAGCGGGATCCTACAATGAGCAGTTCTTC
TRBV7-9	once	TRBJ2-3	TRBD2	CASRLLAGETDTQYF	TGTGCCAGCAGGTTGTTAGCGGGAGAAACAGATACGCAGTATTTT
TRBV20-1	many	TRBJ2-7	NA	CSARGRFSYEQYF	TGCAGTGCTAGGGGACGCTTCTCCTACGAGCAGTACTTC
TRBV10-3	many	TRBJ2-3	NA	CAISESSRLPDTQYF	TGTGCCATCAGTGAGTCTTCTAGGTTACCCGATACGCAGTATTTT
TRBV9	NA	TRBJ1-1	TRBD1	CASSVGLGGQGVAEAFF	TGTGCCAGCAGCGTAGGATTGGGGGGACAGGGGGTGGCTGAAGCTTTCTTT
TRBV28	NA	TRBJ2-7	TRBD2	CASSFPTSGERSSQYF	TGTGCCAGCAGTTTCCCGACTAGCGGAGAAAGGTCTTCGCAGTACTTC
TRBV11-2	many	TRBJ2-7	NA	CASSLFGTNQYEQYF	TGTGCCAGCAGCCTCTTCGGGACCAACCAATACGAGCAGTACTTC
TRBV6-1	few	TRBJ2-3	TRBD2	CASSEVLADTDTQYF	TGTGCCAGCAGTGAAGTGCTAGCGGACACAGATACGCAGTATTTT
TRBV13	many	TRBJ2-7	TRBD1	CASSPDRERYEQYF	TGTGCCAGCAGCCCGGACAGGGAAAGGTACGAGCAGTACTTC
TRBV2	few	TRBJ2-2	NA	CASTVGSNTGELFF	TGTGCCAGCACGGTTGGCTCGAACACCGGGGAGCTGTTTTTT
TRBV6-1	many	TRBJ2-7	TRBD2	CASSDGLAETYEQYF	TGTGCCAGCAGTGACGGACTAGCGGAGACCTACGAGCAGTACTTC
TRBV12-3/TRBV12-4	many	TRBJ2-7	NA	CASSMGTPSYEQYF	TGTGCCAGCAGTATGGGGACACCCTCCTACGAGCAGTACTTC
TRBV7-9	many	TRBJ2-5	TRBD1	CASSRVDRGGLETQYF	TGTGCCAGCAGCCGTGTCGACAGGGGCGGTTTGGAGACCCAGTACTTC
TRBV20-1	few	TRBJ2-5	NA	CSAISWETQYF	TGCAGTGCCATTAGTTGGGAGACCCAGTACTTC
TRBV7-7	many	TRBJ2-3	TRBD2	CASSTSGSITDTQYF	TGTGCTAGCAGCACTAGCGGGTCTATCACAGATACGCAGTATTTT
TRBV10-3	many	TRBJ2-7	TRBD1	CAISGEGAEEQYF	TGTGCCATCAGTGGAGAGGGGGCGGAGGAGCAGTACTTC
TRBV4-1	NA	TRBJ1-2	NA	CASSQDKENYGYTF	TGCGCCAGCAGCCAAGATAAGGAGAACTATGGCTACACCTTC
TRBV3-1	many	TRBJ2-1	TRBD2	CASSQGGSIYNEQFF	TGTGCCAGCAGCCAAGGCGGGAGTATCTACAATGAGCAGTTCTTC
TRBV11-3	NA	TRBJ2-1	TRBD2	CASRGTSGEWSSSYNEQFF	TGTGCCAGCAGAGGGACTAGCGGGGAGTGGAGTAGTTCCTACAATGAGCAGTTCTTC
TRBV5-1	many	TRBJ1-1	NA	CASSLTGIAMNTEAFF	TGCGCCAGCAGCCTAACAGGGATCGCCATGAACACTGAAGCTTTCTTT
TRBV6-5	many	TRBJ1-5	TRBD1	CASSYPGDRGGSNQPQHF	TGTGCCAGCAGTTACCCCGGGGACAGGGGGGGAAGCAATCAGCCCCAGCATTTT
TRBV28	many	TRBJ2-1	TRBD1	CASSSFRTGGLNEQFF	TGTGCCAGCAGTTCATTCAGGACAGGGGGTTTAAATGAGCAGTTCTTC
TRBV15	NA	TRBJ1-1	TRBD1	CATSRDRDRGLGTEAFF	TGTGCCACCAGCAGAGATCGGGACAGGGGGCTCGGAACTGAAGCTTTCTTT
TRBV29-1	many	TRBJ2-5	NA	CSVNLGTDPTETQYF	TGCAGCGTAAACCTGGGGACGGACCCAACAGAGACCCAGTACTTC
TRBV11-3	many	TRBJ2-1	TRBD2	CASSFTSASPFNEQFF	TGTGCCAGCAGCTTTACTAGCGCTTCGCCCTTCAATGAGCAGTTCTTC
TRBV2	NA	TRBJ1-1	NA	CATARGGAEAFF	TGTGCCACAGCCCGTGGGGGCGCTGAAGCTTTCTTT
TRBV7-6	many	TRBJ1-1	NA	CASSRGGHFGPENTEAFF	TGTGCCAGCAGCCGGGGGGGACATTTCGGGCCAGAGAACACTGAAGCTTTCTTT
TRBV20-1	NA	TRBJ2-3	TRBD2	CSASDRVGLAGRADTQYF	TGCAGTGCTAGTGACAGGGTTGGACTAGCGGGAAGGGCAGATACGCAGTATTTT
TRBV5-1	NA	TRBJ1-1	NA	CASSFGISGTEAFF	TGCGCCAGCAGCTTCGGGATTAGCGGGACTGAAGCTTTCTTT
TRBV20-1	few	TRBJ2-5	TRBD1	CSATGTGQETQYF	TGCAGTGCTACGGGGACAGGCCAAGAGACCCAGTACTTC
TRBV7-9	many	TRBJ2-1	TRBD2	CASSILAGENNEQFF	TGTGCCAGCAGCATACTAGCGGGAGAAAACAATGAGCAGTTCTTC